The 5 T cell receptor beta chains in this list originate from one sample, sequenced in a study of T cell responses to AZD1222 COVID-19 vaccine. Method: immunoSEQ multiplex PCR; TCRdb's copy keeps in-frame clones and lacks some. Seen here are fewer than 150,000 clones, about 91% observed once, and the top ten hold about a tenth. The sample consisted of peripheral blood, taken 28 days after the second AZD1222 dose. Receptors were obtained from an adult who received the AZD1222 COVID-19 vaccine.

The chain recombines TRBV28 with TRBJ1-5; the match to TRBD1 covers 7 bases. The CDR3 is 19 amino acids. Trimming cost V 6 bases and J 0 bases; bases outside gene matches: 17. The germline V gene encodes CDR1 MDHEN and CDR2 SYDVKM. CDR3 coding DNA: TGTGCCAGCAGCTTAGGCCCAACCGGGACAGTGTATAGCAATCAGCCCCAGCATTTT. It translates to CASSLGPTGTVYSNQPQHF.

V usage is TRBV5-1 and J usage is TRBJ2-3, with a tentative D call TRBD2 (6 bases). This CDR3 comprises 15 residues. The germline V and J ends were trimmed by 0 bases and 1 base, with 9 bases remaining between them. Per germline, CDR1 SGHRS and CDR2 YFSETQ. CDR3 bases: TGCGCCAGCAGCTTGGGTCCTAGCGGCACAGATACGCAGTATTTT. Protein product: CASSLGPSGTDTQYF.

This clone was seen more than once but under ten times. The chain uses TRBV2 and TRBJ2-5; the D gene is possibly TRBD2 (6 bases). Germline CDR1 and CDR2: SNHLY and FYNNEI. The CDR3 is made up of 11 amino acids. With 7 bases removed from V and 4 bases from J, the gap between germline ends came to 7 bases. In DNA form, the CDR3 reads TGTGCCAGCAAGGAGGGAGAGACCCAGTACTTC. This translates into CASKEGETQYF.

With respect to this clone: At one boundary the junction diverges from the germline segment, which might be a read error. The chain combines TRBV14 with TRBJ1-2; no reliable D call. CDR3 size: 13 residues. Germline V lookup: CDR1 SGHDN, CDR2 FVKESK. Here the CDR3 reads CASSQDGQAAKNF. CDR3 DNA: TGTGCCAGCAGCCAAGATGGGCAGGCCGCTAAAAACTTC. The full variable domain, in which reference TRBV14 and TRBJ1-2 provide the parts outside the CDR3, is EAGVTQFPSHSVIEKGQTVTLRCDPISGHDNLYWYRRVMGKEIKFLLHFVKESKQDESGMPNNRFLAERTGGTYSTLKVQPAELEDSGVYFCASSQDGQAAKNFGSGTRLTVV.

The chain uses TRBV13 and TRBJ2-1, with 8 bases matching TRBD2. The CDR3 length is 15 residues. Trimming at V came to 3 bases and at J to 6 bases, leaving 7 bases not matched to a gene. CDR1 and CDR2 (germline): PRHDT, FYEKMQ (reference sequence). The CDR3 reads CASSFPGLGSNEQFF. For the CDR3, the DNA is TGTGCCAGCAGCTTTCCGGGACTAGGCAGCAATGAGCAGTTCTTC.